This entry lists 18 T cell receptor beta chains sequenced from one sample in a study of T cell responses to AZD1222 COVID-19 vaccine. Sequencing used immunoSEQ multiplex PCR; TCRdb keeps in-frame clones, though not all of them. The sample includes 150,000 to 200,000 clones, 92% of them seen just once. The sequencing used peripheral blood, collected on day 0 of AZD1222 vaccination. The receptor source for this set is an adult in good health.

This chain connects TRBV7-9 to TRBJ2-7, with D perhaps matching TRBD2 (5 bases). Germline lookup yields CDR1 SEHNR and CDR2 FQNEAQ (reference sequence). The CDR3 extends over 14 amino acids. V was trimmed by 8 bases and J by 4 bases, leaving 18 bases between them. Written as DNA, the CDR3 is TGTGCCAGCGACCCGGGATTATCCGGGTACGAGCAGTACTTC. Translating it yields CASDPGLSGYEQYF.

DNA for the CDR3: TGTGCCAGCAGCTCCATTCAGGGGAGACAGTACTTC. Its protein product is CASSSIQGRQYF. The genes are TRBV7-9 and TRBJ2-7, with D maybe TRBD1 (6 bases). From germline, CDR1 is SEHNR and CDR2 FQNEAQ (reference sequence). The CDR3 has 12 amino acids. V was clipped by 4 bases and J by 10 bases, with 14 bases between them.

The CDR3 DNA follows: TGTGCCAGCAGCTTAGAGGGGGCGTATGAAAAACTGTTTTTT. Translation gives CASSLEGAYEKLFF. The chain has TRBV7-9 and TRBJ1-4; 7 bases match TRBD1. The germline gives CDR1 SEHNR, CDR2 FQNEAQ (reference sequence). Trimming took 1 base from V and 6 from J; bases not matched to a gene: 2. The CDR3 totals 14 residues.

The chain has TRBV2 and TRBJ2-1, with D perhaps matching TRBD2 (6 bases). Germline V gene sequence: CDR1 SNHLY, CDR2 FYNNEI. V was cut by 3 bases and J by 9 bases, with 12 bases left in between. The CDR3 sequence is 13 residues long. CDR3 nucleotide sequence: TGTGCCAGCAGTGAGAGGCGGGATGCTGAGCAGTTCTTC. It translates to CASSERRDAEQFF.

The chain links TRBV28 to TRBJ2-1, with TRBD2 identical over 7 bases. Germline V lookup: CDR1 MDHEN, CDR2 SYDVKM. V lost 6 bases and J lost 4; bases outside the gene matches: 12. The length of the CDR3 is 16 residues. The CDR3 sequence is CASRSPRDYLYNEQFF. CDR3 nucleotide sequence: TGTGCCAGCAGGAGCCCCCGGGACTATTTATACAATGAGCAGTTCTTC.

This CDR3 reads CASSPQGSYSAQAFF. The DNA for the CDR3 is TGTGCCAGCTCACCACAGGGGAGTTATAGCGCACAAGCTTTCTTT. The chain couples TRBV18 to TRBJ1-1, with a weak D call TRBD1 (5 bases). V was trimmed by 1 base and J by 9 bases, leaving 18 bases between them. This CDR3 contains 15 residues. Germline CDR1 KGHSH, CDR2 LQKENI.

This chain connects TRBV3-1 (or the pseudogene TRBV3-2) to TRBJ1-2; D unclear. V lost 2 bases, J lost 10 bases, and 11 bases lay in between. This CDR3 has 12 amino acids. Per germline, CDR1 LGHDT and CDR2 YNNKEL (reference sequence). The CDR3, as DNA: TGTGCCAGCAGCCAAAGTTCGGTCGACTACACCTTC. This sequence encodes CASSQSSVDYTF.

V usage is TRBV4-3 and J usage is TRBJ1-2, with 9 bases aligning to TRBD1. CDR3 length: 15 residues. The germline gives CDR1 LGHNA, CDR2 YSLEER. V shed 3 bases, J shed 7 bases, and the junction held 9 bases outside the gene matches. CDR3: CASSHGTGMMSGYTF. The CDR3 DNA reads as TGCGCCAGCAGCCACGGGACAGGGATGATGTCTGGCTACACCTTC.

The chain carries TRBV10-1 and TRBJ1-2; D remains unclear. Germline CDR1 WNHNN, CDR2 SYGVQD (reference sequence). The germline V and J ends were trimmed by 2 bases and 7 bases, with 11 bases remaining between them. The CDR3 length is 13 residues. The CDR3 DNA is TGCGCCAGCAGTGAGCTAGTGAGCTCTGGCTACACCTTC. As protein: CASSELVSSGYTF.

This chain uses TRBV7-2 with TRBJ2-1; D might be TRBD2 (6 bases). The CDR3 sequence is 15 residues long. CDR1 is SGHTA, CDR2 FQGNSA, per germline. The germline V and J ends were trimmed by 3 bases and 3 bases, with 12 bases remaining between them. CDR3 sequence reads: CASSLMTSRYNEQFF. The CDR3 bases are TGTGCCAGCAGCTTGATGACTAGTCGCTACAATGAGCAGTTCTTC.

CDR3 sequence reads: CASSSGVGTDTQYF. The CDR3 bases are TGTGCCAGCAGCTCGGGAGTAGGAACAGATACGCAGTATTTT. V usage is TRBV7-3 and J usage is TRBJ2-3; maybe TRBD2 (6 bases). The CDR3 extends over 14 amino acids. Germline V gene lookup returns CDR1 SGHTA and CDR2 FQGTGA. V was pared by 4 bases and J by 3 bases, with 11 bases between.

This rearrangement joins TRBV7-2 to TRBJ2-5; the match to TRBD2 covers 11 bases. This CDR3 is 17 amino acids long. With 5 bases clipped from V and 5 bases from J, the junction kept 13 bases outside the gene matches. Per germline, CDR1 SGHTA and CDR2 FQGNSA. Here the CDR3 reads CASSATLAGGLGETQYF. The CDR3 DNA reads TGTGCCAGCAGCGCCACTCTAGCGGGAGGATTAGGGGAGACCCAGTACTTC.

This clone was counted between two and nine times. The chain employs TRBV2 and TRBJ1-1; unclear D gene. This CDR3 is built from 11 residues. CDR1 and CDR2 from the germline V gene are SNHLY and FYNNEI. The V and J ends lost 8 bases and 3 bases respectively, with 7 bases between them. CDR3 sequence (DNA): TGTGCCAGCCAGTATGACACTGAAGCTTTCTTT. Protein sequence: CASQYDTEAFF.

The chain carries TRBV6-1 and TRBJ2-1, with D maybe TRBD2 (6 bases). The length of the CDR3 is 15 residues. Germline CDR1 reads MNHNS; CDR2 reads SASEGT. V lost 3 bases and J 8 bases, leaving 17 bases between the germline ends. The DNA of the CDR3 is TGTGCCAGCAGTGAGGGGTCCCCCTGGGACTATGAGCAGTTCTTC. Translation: CASSEGSPWDYEQFF.

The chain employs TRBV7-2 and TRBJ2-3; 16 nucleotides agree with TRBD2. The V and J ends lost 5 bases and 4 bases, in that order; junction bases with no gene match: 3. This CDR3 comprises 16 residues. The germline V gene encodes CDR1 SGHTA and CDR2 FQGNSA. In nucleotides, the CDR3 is TGTGCCAGCAGCCCGGGACTAGCGGGGGGGGCAGATACGCAGTATTTT. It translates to CASSPGLAGGADTQYF. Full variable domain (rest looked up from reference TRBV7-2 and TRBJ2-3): GAGVSQSPSNKVTEKGKDVELRCDPISGHTALYWYRQSLGQGLEFLIYFQGNSAPDKSGLPSDRFSAERTGGSVSTLTIQRTQQEDSAVYLCASSPGLAGGADTQYFGPGTRLTVL.

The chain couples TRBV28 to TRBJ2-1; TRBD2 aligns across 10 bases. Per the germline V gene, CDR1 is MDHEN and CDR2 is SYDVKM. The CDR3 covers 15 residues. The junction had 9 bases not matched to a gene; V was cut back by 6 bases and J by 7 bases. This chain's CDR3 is CASRVSGRAGNEQFF. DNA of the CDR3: TGTGCCAGCAGGGTCAGCGGGAGGGCCGGGAATGAGCAGTTCTTC.

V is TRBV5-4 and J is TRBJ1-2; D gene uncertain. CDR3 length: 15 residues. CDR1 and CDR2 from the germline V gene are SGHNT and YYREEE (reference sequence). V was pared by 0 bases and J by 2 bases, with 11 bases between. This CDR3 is CASSLAGQRNYGYTF. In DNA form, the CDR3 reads TGTGCCAGCAGCTTGGCCGGTCAGCGAAACTATGGCTACACCTTC.

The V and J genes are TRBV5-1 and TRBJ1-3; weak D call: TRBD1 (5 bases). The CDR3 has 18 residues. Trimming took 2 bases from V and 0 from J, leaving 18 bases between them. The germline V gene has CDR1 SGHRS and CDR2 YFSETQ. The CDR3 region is CASSLLAGHASSGNTIYF. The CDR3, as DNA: TGCGCCAGCAGCTTATTGGCAGGACACGCGAGCTCTGGAAACACCATATATTTT.